Following are 24 T cell receptor beta chains from one sample sequenced in a study of control samples from healthy donors and cancer patients. Method: immunoSEQ multiplex PCR; TCRdb's copy keeps in-frame clones and lacks some. Here the sample spans 90,000 to 100,000 clones, 79% being singletons. Input material: blood. Receptors were obtained from a woman in her 30s in good health.

The chain carries TRBV12-3 or TRBV12-4 and TRBJ1-5; D gene ambiguous. V was clipped by 6 bases and J by 1 base, with 7 bases between them. CDR3 size: 13 residues. The CDR3: CASSLKSNQPQHF. The CDR3 DNA reads as TGTGCCAGCAGCCTTAAGAGCAATCAGCCCCAGCATTTT.

The gene calls are TRBV3-1 (or the pseudogene TRBV3-2) and TRBJ2-7; TRBD1 aligns across 12 bases. V dropped 5 bases and J dropped 4; count of bases not matched to a gene: 3. The CDR3 runs to 14 residues. From germline, CDR1 is LGHDT and CDR2 YNNKEL (reference sequence). In nucleotides, the CDR3 is TGTGCCAGCAGCTTGGGACAGGGGGCTTACGAGCAGTACTTC. Its protein is CASSLGQGAYEQYF.

About this clone itself: The junction and the germline gene differ at one end; a read error may be behind it. V is TRBV24-1 and J is TRBJ2-3, with 10 bases fitting TRBD1. The V gene's germline CDR1 is KGHDR and CDR2 SFDVKD. The CDR3 sequence is 13 residues long. CDR3 bases: TGTGCCACTTCAGGACAGGGGGTCGATGTTTTGCATTTT. Encoded protein: CATSGQGVDVLHF.

The V gene is TRBV3-1 (or the pseudogene TRBV3-2), the J gene TRBJ1-5, with a tentative D call TRBD1 (5 bases). This CDR3 contains 18 residues. Germline CDR1 and CDR2: LGHDT and YNNKEL (reference sequence). The V gene lost 0 bases and the J gene lost 0 bases, with 15 bases spanning the gap. CDR3 residues: CASSQDYPGLASNQPQHF. The CDR3 DNA sequence: TGTGCCAGCAGCCAAGATTACCCAGGGCTTGCTAGCAATCAGCCCCAGCATTTT.

V is TRBV7-8 and J is TRBJ2-7; 7 positions match TRBD1. V lost 5 bases, J lost 0 bases, and 10 bases stayed unmatched. CDR1 and CDR2 from the germline V gene are SGHVS and FQNEAQ. The CDR3 is 16 residues long. DNA for the CDR3: TGTGCCAGCAGCCCTAACCCGGGACAGCACTCCTACGAGCAGTACTTC. Protein: CASSPNPGQHSYEQYF. Filled out from reference TRBV7-8 and TRBJ2-7, the complete variable domain reads GAGVSQSPRYKVAKRGQDVALRCDPISGHVSLFWYQQALGQGPEFLTYFQNEAQLDKSGLPSDRFFAERPEGSVSTLKIQRTQQEDSAVYLCASSPNPGQHSYEQYFGPGTRLTVT.

The CDR3 DNA follows: TGTGCCAGCAGTTACTCGTTACTAGGCGCAGTTGGCACTGAAGCTTTCTTT. It yields the protein CASSYSLLGAVGTEAFF. The J gene is TRBJ1-1, the V gene TRBV6-2 or TRBV6-3; D ambiguous. This CDR3 has 17 amino acids. Germline lookup yields CDR1 MNHEY and CDR2 SVGEGT. Deletions cut 0 bases from V and 4 bases from J, with 18 bases between.

The chain links TRBV6-5 to TRBJ1-5; TRBD1 might be the D (5 bases). V was clipped by 10 bases and J by 5 bases, with 15 bases between them. CDR1 and CDR2 (germline): MNHEY, SVGAGI. The CDR3 has 13 amino acids. The chain's CDR3 is CATSGITYQPQHF. CDR3 sequence (DNA): TGTGCCACCTCAGGGATAACTTATCAGCCCCAGCATTTT.

J is TRBJ2-1 and V is TRBV15, with D unclear. The CDR3 contains 13 residues. V lost 5 bases, J lost 9 bases, and 14 bases lay in between. Germline V lookup: CDR1 LNHNV, CDR2 YYDKDF (reference sequence). For the CDR3, the DNA is TGTGCCACCAGCGGAAGCGTTAACATTGAGCAGTTCTTC. Amino acid sequence: CATSGSVNIEQFF. The full variable domain, completed using reference TRBV15 and TRBJ2-1, is DAMVIQNPRYQVTQFGKPVTLSCSQTLNHNVMYWYQQKSSQAPKLLFHYYDKDFNNEADTPDNFQSRRPNTSFCFLDIRSPGLGDTAMYLCATSGSVNIEQFFGPGTRLTVL.

The rearrangement uses TRBV5-1 and TRBJ1-1; a possible D gene is TRBD1 (5 bases). CDR3 size: 16 residues. V lost 4 bases and J lost 4, with 20 bases in between. Per the germline V gene, CDR1 is SGHRS and CDR2 is YFSETQ. CDR3 region: CASSTTGPVGATEAFF. The CDR3 DNA reads as TGCGCCAGCAGCACGACCGGGCCCGTAGGGGCCACTGAAGCTTTCTTT.

This chain joins TRBV19 and TRBJ1-5; TRBD1 is a possible D gene (6 bases). The CDR3 is 16 residues long. V was trimmed by 7 bases and J by 1 base, leaving 17 bases between them. Germline lookup yields CDR1 LNHDA and CDR2 SQIVND (reference sequence). The CDR3 sequence is CASTKWGQGSNQPQHF. As DNA, the CDR3 is TGTGCCAGTACTAAATGGGGGCAGGGGAGCAATCAGCCCCAGCATTTT.

V is TRBV29-1 and J is TRBJ2-7; 7 nucleotides match TRBD1. The germline V gene has CDR1 SQVTM and CDR2 ANQGSEA. The CDR3 is 13 amino acids. V trimming: 4 bases; J trimming: 2 bases; junction bases outside the gene matches: 5. Written as DNA, the CDR3 is TGCAGCGTTGTAAGGCAGGGGGCCTACGAGCAGTACTTC. As protein: CSVVRQGAYEQYF.

The rearrangement uses TRBV5-6 and TRBJ1-2, with D possibly matching TRBD1 (5 bases). The CDR3 covers 11 residues. V shed 0 bases and J shed 13 bases, with 10 bases lying between them. Germline V gene sequence: CDR1 SGHDT, CDR2 YYEEEE. The CDR3 DNA is TGTGCCAGCAGCTTGGCCGGGGCAGGCACCTTC. Translating gives CASSLAGAGTF.

J is TRBJ2-1 and V is TRBV7-2; TRBD2 aligns across 11 bases. This CDR3 is built from 15 residues. Trimming removed 5 bases from V and 3 bases from J; junction bases left unmatched: 3. CDR1 and CDR2 from the germline V gene are SGHTA and FQGNSA. CDR3 nucleotides: TGTGCCAGCAGCGTTAGCGGGGGGGTCTACAATGAGCAGTTCTTC. Translating it yields CASSVSGGVYNEQFF.

There are a few counts of this clone. V is TRBV3-1 (or the pseudogene TRBV3-2) and J is TRBJ2-2; D ambiguous. CDR1 LGHDT and CDR2 YNNKEL come from the germline V gene (reference sequence). This CDR3 comprises 12 residues. V shed 3 bases and J shed 3 bases, with 2 bases lying between them. The CDR3 protein is CASSQDTGELFF. CDR3 bases: TGTGCCAGCAGCCAGGACACCGGGGAGCTGTTTTTT.

In its sample, this clone was seen a few times. The chain employs TRBV11-2 and TRBJ2-5; D uncertain. The V gene lost 2 bases and the J gene lost 0 bases, with 4 bases spanning the gap. The CDR3 length is 13 residues. Per germline, CDR1 SGHAT and CDR2 FQNNGV. CDR3: CASSLPDQETQYF. The DNA of the CDR3 is TGTGCCAGCAGCTTACCGGACCAAGAGACCCAGTACTTC.

The chain links TRBV19 to TRBJ1-4; D unclear. Germline loops: CDR1 LNHDA, CDR2 SQIVND (reference sequence). V lost 3 bases and J lost 5, with 10 bases in between. The CDR3 loop spans 14 amino acids. As DNA, the CDR3 is TGTGCCAGTAGTATTTTCGGGAACAATGAAAAACTGTTTTTT. Amino acid sequence: CASSIFGNNEKLFF. Filled out from reference TRBV19 and TRBJ1-4, the complete variable domain reads DGGITQSPKYLFRKEGQNVTLSCEQNLNHDAMYWYRQDPGQGLRLIYYSQIVNDFQKGDIAEGYSVSREKKESFPLTVTSAQKNPTAFYLCASSIFGNNEKLFFGSGTQLSVL.

The V and J genes are TRBV2 and TRBJ2-1, with unresolved D. Trimming removed 8 bases at V and 13 bases at J, with 12 bases between. The CDR3 consists of 10 residues. Germline CDR1 and CDR2: SNHLY and FYNNEI. CDR3 residues: CASGTRTQFF. In DNA, the CDR3 is TGTGCCAGCGGTACACGGACCCAGTTCTTC.

The rearrangement joins TRBV19 to TRBJ2-3, with a weak D call TRBD1 (6 bases). Germline CDR1 and CDR2: LNHDA and SQIVND (reference sequence). With 1 base removed from V and 0 bases from J, the gap between germline ends came to 11 bases. This CDR3 contains 16 residues. The CDR3 DNA reads TGTGCCAGTAGTATAGCGGGGACACAGAGCACAGATACGCAGTATTTT. It codes for CASSIAGTQSTDTQYF.

The count of this clone is one. J is TRBJ2-7 and V is TRBV5-4; perhaps TRBD1 as D (6 bases). Germline V gives CDR1 SGHNT, CDR2 YYREEE (reference sequence). V was shortened by 0 bases and J by 5 bases, with 15 bases between the two germline ends. CDR3 size: 15 residues. The CDR3 loop reads CASSLGQTGTDEQYF. CDR3 nucleotides: TGTGCCAGCAGCTTGGGACAGACAGGTACGGACGAGCAGTACTTC.

This chain joins TRBV6-5 and TRBJ2-1; the match to TRBD1 covers 7 bases. CDR3 length equals 14 residues. V was pared by 6 bases and J by 7 bases, with 9 bases of the junction left unmatched. In germline, CDR1 is MNHEY, CDR2 SVGAGI. The CDR3 region is CASSNSDRSNEQFF. The CDR3 DNA reads TGTGCCAGCAGCAACTCGGACAGGTCAAATGAGCAGTTCTTC.

Regarding this clone: The same CDR3 can be traced to other DNA sequences in this sample. V and J are TRBV19 and TRBJ1-2; 9 nucleotides align to TRBD1. Trimming removed 3 bases from V and 3 bases from J; junction bases left unmatched: 2. Germline V gene data show CDR1 as LNHDA and CDR2 as SQIVND (reference sequence). There are 14 residues in the CDR3. The CDR3 loop is CASSIRDRDYGYTF. CDR3 coding DNA: TGTGCCAGTAGTATCCGGGACAGGGACTATGGCTACACCTTC.

This chain uses TRBV12-3 or TRBV12-4 with TRBJ1-1; 7 nucleotides align to TRBD1. This CDR3 region has 13 residues. V lost 4 bases and J lost 5; bases outside the gene matches: 4. The CDR3 nucleotides read TGTGCCAGCAGTTCAAACAGGGGAACTGAAGCTTTCTTT. Translating it yields CASSSNRGTEAFF.

V usage is TRBV19 and J usage is TRBJ1-5; the match to TRBD1 covers 9 bases. With V trimmed by 4 bases and J by 6 bases, 10 bases remained unmatched. The CDR3 contains 16 residues. Per the germline V gene, CDR1 is LNHDA and CDR2 is SQIVND (reference sequence). The CDR3 region is CASSTKQGAGGQPQHF. The CDR3 region has the DNA TGTGCCAGTAGTACGAAACAGGGGGCGGGAGGTCAGCCCCAGCATTTT.

In this sample, this clone turned up a few times. The V call is TRBV19, the J call TRBJ1-5; perhaps TRBD1 as D (5 bases). Between the trimmed V and J ends, which lost 3 bases and 7 bases, there was a span of 10 bases. CDR3 size: 13 residues. Germline V lookup: CDR1 LNHDA, CDR2 SQIVND (reference sequence). The DNA for the CDR3 is TGTGCCAGTAGTATCCAGGGTCTCCAGCCCCAGCATTTT. Its translation is CASSIQGLQPQHF.